The following is a T cell receptor beta chain sequence with its context. As yet, its antigen is unknown. The sample comes from a study of T cells in Graves' hyperthyroidism and ophthalmopathy. Study-wide results and limits: Appearing also in blood were most of the thyroid clonotypes expanded above 0.001. By a 13 V-J model, ophthalmopathy was set apart from stable hyperthyroidism.

Lactation, pregnancy, other autoimmune disease or uncontrolled infection led to exclusion of patients. The PBMCs studied were ones that came from 10 ml fresh peripheral blood. Amplified TCR beta CDR3 regions came from RNA transcripts. The HTBI primer set was used in a first-round RT-PCR of the TCR CDR3. TCRdb recomputed calls from the multiplex PCR reads with MiXCR, one row per CDR3 protein. Of 600,000 or so distinct CDR3 sequences in the sample, more than 13% were seen once. Germline V gene data show CDR1 as SGHTS and CDR2 as YDEGEE. This CDR3 contains 15 residues. Trimming stripped 3 bases from V and 1 base from J, with 13 bases between.

Sequenced material: blood. The gene calls are TRBV5-8 and TRBJ2-5; tentatively, D is TRBD1 (6 bases). The TCR sequence derives from a woman between 18 and 30 years old with Graves' ophthalmopathy. CDR3 sequence: CASSWNTGLQETQYF. Written as DNA, the CDR3 is TGTGCCAGCAGCTGGAATACAGGGCTCCAAGAGACCCAGTACTTC.